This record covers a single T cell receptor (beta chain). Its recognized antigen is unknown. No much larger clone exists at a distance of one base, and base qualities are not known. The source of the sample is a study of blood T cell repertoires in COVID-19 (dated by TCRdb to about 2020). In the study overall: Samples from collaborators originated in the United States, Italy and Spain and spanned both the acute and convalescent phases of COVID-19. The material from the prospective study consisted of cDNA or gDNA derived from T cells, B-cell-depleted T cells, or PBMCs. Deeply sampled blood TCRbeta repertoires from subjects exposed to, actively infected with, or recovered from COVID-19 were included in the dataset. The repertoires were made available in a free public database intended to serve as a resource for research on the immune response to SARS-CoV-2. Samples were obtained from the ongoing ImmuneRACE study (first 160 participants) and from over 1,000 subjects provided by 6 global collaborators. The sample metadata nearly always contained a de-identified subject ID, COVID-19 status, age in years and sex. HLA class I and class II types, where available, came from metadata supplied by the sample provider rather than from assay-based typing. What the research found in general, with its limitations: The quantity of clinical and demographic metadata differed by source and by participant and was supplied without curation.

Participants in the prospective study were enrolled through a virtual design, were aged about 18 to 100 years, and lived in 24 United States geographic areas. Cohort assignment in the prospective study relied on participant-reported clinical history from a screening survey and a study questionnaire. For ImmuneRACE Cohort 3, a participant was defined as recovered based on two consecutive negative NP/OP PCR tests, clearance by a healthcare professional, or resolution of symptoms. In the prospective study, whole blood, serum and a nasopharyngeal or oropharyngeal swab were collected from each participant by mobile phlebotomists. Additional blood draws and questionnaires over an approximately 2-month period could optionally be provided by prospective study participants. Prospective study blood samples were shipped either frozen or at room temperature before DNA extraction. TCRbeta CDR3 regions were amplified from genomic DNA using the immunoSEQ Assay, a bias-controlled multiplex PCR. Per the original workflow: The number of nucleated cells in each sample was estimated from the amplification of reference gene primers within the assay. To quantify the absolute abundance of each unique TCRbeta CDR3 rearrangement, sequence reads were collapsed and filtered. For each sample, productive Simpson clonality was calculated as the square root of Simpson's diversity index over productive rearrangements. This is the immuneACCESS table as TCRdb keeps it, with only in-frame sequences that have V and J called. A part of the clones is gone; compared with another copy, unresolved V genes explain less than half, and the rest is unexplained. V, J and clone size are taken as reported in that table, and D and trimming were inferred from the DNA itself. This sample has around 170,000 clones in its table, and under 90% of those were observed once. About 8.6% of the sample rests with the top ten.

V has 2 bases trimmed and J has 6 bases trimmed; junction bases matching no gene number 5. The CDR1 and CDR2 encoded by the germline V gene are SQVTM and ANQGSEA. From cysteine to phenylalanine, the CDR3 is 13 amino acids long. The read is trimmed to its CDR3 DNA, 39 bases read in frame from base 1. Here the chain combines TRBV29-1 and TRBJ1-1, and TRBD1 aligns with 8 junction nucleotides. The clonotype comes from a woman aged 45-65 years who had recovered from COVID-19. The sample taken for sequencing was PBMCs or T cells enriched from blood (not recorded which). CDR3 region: CSVEPGGIAEAFF. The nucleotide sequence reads TGCAGCGTTGAACCAGGGGGCATTGCTGAAGCTTTCTTT.